The rows below give T cell receptor beta chains drawn from one sample of a study of shared clonotypes between healthy human individuals. Assay: immunoSEQ multiplex PCR; the TCRdb copy retains only in-frame clones and omits some. The table has hundreds of thousands of clones, 80% to 95% seen once. The sequencing input was naive CD8+ T cells sorted from blood. These receptors all come from a man in his thirties or forties in good health. The CDR3 runs from the conserved cysteine through the conserved F or W. D genes are given only for firm matches. Clone size is given for some rows only: seen once, a few or many times, or a class if the clone is expanded.

v_gene	d_gene	j_gene	abundance	CDR3nt	CDR3aa
TRBV10-3	TRBD1	TRBJ2-7	.	TGTGCCATCAGCGTCCCCCTGACAGGGAACTTTGGGGAGCAGTACTTC	CAISVPLTGNFGEQYF
TRBV4-1	.	TRBJ2-4	.	TGCGCCAGCAGCCAGCTCTCCCTAGAAGCCAAAAACATTCAGTACTTC	CASSQLSLEAKNIQYF
TRBV7-9	.	TRBJ2-1	.	TGTGCCAGCAGCTTTGCTAGGGGGGGCTACAATGAGCAGTTCTTC	CASSFARGGYNEQFF
TRBV28	TRBD1	TRBJ2-1	.	TGTGCCAGCAGTTTGGGGACAGGGGCTGGGCTAGAATACAATGAGCAGTTCTTC	CASSLGTGAGLEYNEQFF
TRBV7-9	.	TRBJ2-1	.	TGTGCCAGCAGCTTAGCGCAGGGCAATGAGCAGTTCTTC	CASSLAQGNEQFF
TRBV27	.	TRBJ2-7	.	TGTGCCAGCAGTCCCTATTTGGGGGCAGGGGAAATCCACGAGCAGTACTTC	CASSPYLGAGEIHEQYF
TRBV11-1	.	TRBJ2-1	.	TGTGCCAGCAGCTTAGCGCGGCCGGGATACTTGTTCAATGAGCAGTTCTTC	CASSLARPGYLFNEQFF
TRBV28	TRBD2	TRBJ2-7	.	TGTGCCAGCAGTCCCTTAGCGGGAGGGGGATACGAGCAGTACTTC	CASSPLAGGGYEQYF
TRBV6-4	TRBD2	TRBJ2-1	.	TGTGCCAGCAGTGACACTCCCCTTTGGGCGACTAGCGGGGCTGAAGACACAGATGAGCAGTTCTTC	CASSDTPLWATSGAEDTDEQFF
TRBV27	.	TRBJ2-7	.	TGTGCCAGCAGCGCCCCGGCAAGGGGCTACGAGCAGTACTTC	CASSAPARGYEQYF
TRBV6-5	.	TRBJ2-2	.	TGTGCCAGCAGGGGGCTAGCCCGGGAGCTGTTTTTT	CASRGLARELFF
TRBV7-8	.	TRBJ2-5	few	TGTGCCAGCAGCAAAGAGGTGGCCACACAAGAGACCCAGTACTTC	CASSKEVATQETQYF
TRBV27	TRBD1	TRBJ2-7	.	TGTGCCAGCAGTTTGGGGACAGGGTTTTTTTACGAGCAGTACTTC	CASSLGTGFFYEQYF
TRBV6-4	.	TRBJ2-1	.	TGTGCCAGCAGTGAGGGGGCGCAGGGTGAGCAGTTCTTC	CASSEGAQGEQFF
TRBV5-6	TRBD2	TRBJ2-7	.	TGTGCCAGCAGGTCGGCGGGGGCTAGCGGGTACGAGCAGTACTTC	CASRSAGASGYEQYF
TRBV12-5	.	TRBJ2-1	.	TGTGCTAGTGGTTTGGGCACCTCCTCCAATGAGCAGTTCTTC	CASGLGTSSNEQFF
TRBV7-2	TRBD2	TRBJ2-3	.	TGTGCCAGCAGCTTCCCGAGCGGGAGGGCCGGGAACACAGATACGCAGTATTTT	CASSFPSGRAGNTDTQYF
TRBV7-2	.	TRBJ2-1	.	TGTGCCAGCAGCTTGGAGCCCTACAATGAGCAGTTCTTC	CASSLEPYNEQFF
TRBV27	.	TRBJ2-1	.	TGTGCCAGCAGAGCCAGCTCCTACAATGAGCAGTTCTTC	CASRASSYNEQFF
TRBV29-1	TRBD2	TRBJ2-2	.	TGCAGCGTGCCGGGAGCGGGGTATACCGGGGAGCTGTTTTTT	CSVPGAGYTGELFF
TRBV11-2	TRBD1	TRBJ2-1	.	TGTGCCAGCAGCTTCCGCTCCGGGACAGGGGCTTACAATGAGCAGTTCTTC	CASSFRSGTGAYNEQFF
TRBV7-6	.	TRBJ2-6	.	TGTGCCAGCAGCCCTGGTTCTGGGGCCAACGTCCTGACTTTC	CASSPGSGANVLTF
TRBV11-3	.	TRBJ1-1	.	TGTGCCAGCAGCATCCGGGGGAACACTGAAGCTTTCTTT	CASSIRGNTEAFF
TRBV2	TRBD2	TRBJ2-7	.	TGTGCCAGCAAGGCGGGAGGGCCTTACGAGCAGTACTTC	CASKAGGPYEQYF
TRBV4-1	.	TRBJ1-2	.	TGCGCCAGCAGTCGCGTAGGGGACCTCGGCGGCTACACCTTC	CASSRVGDLGGYTF
TRBV27	TRBD1	TRBJ1-1	.	TGTGCCAGCAGTTGGACAGGGCAAACTGAAGCTTTCTTT	CASSWTGQTEAFF
TRBV18	.	TRBJ2-1	.	TGTGCCAGCTCACCAAGCTCCTACAATGAGCAGTTCTTC	CASSPSSYNEQFF
TRBV5-1	.	TRBJ2-7	once	TGCGCCAGCAGCTTGGTGGGGGGCTCCCACGAGCAGTACTTC	CASSLVGGSHEQYF
TRBV19	TRBD1	TRBJ1-2	.	TGTGCCAGTAGTATAGACGCCGGGACAGGTCGTGGCTACACCTTC	CASSIDAGTGRGYTF